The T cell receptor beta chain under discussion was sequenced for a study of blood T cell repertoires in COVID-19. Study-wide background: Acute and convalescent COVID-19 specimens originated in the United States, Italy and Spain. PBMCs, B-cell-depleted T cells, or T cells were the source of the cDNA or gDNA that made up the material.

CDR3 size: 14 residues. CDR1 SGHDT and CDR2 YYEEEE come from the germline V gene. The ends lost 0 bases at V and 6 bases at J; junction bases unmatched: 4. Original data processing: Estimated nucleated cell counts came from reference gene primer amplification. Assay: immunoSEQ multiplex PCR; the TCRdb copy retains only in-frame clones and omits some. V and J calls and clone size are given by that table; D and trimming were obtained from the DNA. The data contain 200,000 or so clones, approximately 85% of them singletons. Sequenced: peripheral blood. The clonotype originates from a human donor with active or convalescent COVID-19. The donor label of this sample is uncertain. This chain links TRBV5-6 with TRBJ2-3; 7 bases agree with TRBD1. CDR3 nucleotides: TGTGCCAGCAGCTTGGGTAGCAGGGGGGATACGCAGTATTTT. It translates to CASSLGSRGDTQYF.